This T cell receptor (beta chain) was sequenced for a study of synovial regulatory T cells in juvenile arthritis. Study findings and constraints: Inflammation-associated Treg cells in blood had less TCR diversity than the remaining blood Treg cells.

About this clone: No antigen is known for it.

CDR1 MGHDK and CDR2 SYGVNS come from the germline V gene. The CDR3 loop spans 13 amino acids. No DNA has been recorded. The assay was immunoSEQ multiplex PCR, and TCRdb's table has in-frame clones only and misses some. There are 7,500 to 10,000 clones in the sample, with under 1% held by the top ten. Sequences were obtained from Treg cells from blood. Subset reported: remaining (HLA-DR-negative) circulating blood Treg cells. The gene calls are TRBV25-1 and TRBJ1-2; no DNA is available, so the TRBD1 call from TCRdb remains unchecked. The TCR comes from a donor aged 2-30 years with juvenile idiopathic arthritis. The CDR3 here is CASSGAANYGYTF.